This T cell receptor beta chain was sequenced for a study of blood T cells in healthy people across ages. The length of the CDR3 is 12 residues. CDR1 and CDR2 (germline): KGHDR, SFDVKD. Trimming stripped 4 bases from V and 7 bases from J, with 9 bases between. In its sample, this clonotype was seen many times. Combining a sample-barcoded 5' primer with a J-beta primer mix, a second PCR ran for about 6 to 12 cycles. TCRdb re-analysed the 5' RACE reads in MiXCR, keeping a single row per CDR3 protein. The sample records approximately 360,000 distinct CDR3 sequences, over 45% being singletons. The chain recombines TRBV24-1 with TRBJ2-5; D is perhaps TRBD1 (5 bases). Sequencing input: blood. The TCR comes from a man in his sixties in good health. The CDR3 loop reads CATSEAGLTQYF. As DNA, the CDR3 is TGTGCCACCAGTGAAGCAGGGTTGACCCAGTACTTC.